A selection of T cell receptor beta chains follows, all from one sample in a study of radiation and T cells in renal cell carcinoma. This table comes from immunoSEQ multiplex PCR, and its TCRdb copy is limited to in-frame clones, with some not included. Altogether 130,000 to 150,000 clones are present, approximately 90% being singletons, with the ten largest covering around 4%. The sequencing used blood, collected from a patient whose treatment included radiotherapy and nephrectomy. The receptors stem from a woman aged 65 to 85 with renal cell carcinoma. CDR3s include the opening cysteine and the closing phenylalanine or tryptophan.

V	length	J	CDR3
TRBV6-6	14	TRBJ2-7	CASSRTGLTYEQYF
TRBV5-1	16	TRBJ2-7	CASSLEASGVAYEQYF
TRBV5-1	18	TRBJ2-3	CASSSGLAGAASTDTQYF
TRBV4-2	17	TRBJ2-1	CASSQERGLSSYNEQFF
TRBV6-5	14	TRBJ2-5	CASRETGLWETQYF
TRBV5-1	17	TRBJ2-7	CASSRAGGQGTYYEQYF
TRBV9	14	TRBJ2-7	CASSGEGGGDEQYF
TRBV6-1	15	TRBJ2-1	CASSDIGRTYNEQFF
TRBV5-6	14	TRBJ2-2	CASSLGQYTGELFF
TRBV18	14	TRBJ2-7	CASSPKSGEAEQYF
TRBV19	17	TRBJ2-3	CASSPGLAGGFTDTQYF
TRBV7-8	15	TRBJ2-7	CASSLDGTPGYEQYF
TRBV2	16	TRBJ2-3	CASSPGLAGGLDTQYF
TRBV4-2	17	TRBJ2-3	CASSQDPTSGFTDTQYF
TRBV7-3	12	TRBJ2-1	CASSSDRGQQFF
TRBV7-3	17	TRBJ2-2	CASSRYRGPANTGELFF
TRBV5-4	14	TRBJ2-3	CASSRGRGADTQYF
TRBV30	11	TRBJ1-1	CAWDLGLEAFF
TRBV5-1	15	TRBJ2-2	CASSDDGIYTGELFF
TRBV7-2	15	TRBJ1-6	CASSPDGGWNSPLHF
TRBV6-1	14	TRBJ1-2	CASSGGGRILGYTF
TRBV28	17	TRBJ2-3	CASSQVAGQGYSDTQYF
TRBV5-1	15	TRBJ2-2	CASSSGLAGTGELFF
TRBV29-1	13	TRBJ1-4	CSVKRGRTEKLFF
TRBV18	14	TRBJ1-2	CASSPGQDYYGYTF
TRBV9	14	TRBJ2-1	CASKGNYSYNEQFF
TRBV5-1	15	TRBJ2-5	CASSLGGGRLETQYF
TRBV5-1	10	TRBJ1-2	CASRGEGYTF
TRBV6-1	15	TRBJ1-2	CASSITGSLGDGYTF
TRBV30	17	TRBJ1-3	CAWRNPFGTHSGNTIYF
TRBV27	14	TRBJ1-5	CASSLERGSQPQHF
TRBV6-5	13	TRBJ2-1	CASSYSGFNEQFF
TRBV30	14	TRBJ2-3	CAWSGQGYSDTQYF
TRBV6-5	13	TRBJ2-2	CASRPGAYGELFF
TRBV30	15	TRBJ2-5	CAWSEGTALRQTQYF
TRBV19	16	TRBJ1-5	CASSILGGYSNQPQHF
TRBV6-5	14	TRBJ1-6	CASSLPGQDSPLHF
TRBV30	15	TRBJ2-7	CAWSQGQGALGEQYF
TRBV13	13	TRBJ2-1	CASTTTSGNEQFF
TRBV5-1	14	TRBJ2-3	CASSVRPGYDTQYF
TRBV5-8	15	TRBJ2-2	CASSLERTSTGELFF
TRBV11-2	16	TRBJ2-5	CASSLDRGGKGETQYF
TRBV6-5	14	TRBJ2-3	CASSRGDGTDTQYF
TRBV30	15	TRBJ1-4	CAWSQGDRTQKKLFF
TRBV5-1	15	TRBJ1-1	CASSLAWGFGDEAFF
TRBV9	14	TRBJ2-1	CASSVSPGYNEQFF
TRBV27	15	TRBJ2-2	CASSLQAMGSGELFF
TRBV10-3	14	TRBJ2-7	CASKPRDRSYEQYF
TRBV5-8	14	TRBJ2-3	CASSLGGGTDTQYF
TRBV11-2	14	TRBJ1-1	CASSTTGSDTEAFF
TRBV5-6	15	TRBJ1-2	CASNPPGQGALGYTF
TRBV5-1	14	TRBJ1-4	CASSLGQQGEKLFF
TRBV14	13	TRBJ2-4	CASSVRQGNIQYF
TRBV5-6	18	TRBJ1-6	CASSFLGTGGQGGSPLHF
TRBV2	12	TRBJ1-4	CASSGPNEKLFF